Listed below are T cell receptor beta chains from one sample, sequenced in a study of graft-versus-host responses after intestinal transplantation. No antigens are known for them. Sequencing used immunoSEQ multiplex PCR; TCRdb keeps in-frame clones, though not all of them. The sample consists of tens of thousands of clones, 94% of them appearing once. This sample comprised unstimulated CD4+ T cells sorted from spleen or lymph node cells, obtained before transplant. The receptors stem from a human donor who was the organ donor for an intestinal transplant. Both conserved end residues are part of each CDR3.

j_call v_call cdr3_aa
TRBJ1-2 TRBV7-6 CASSLADRVEGYTF
TRBJ1-6 TRBV19 CASSPRQTRSYNSPLHF
TRBJ2-6 TRBV10-3 CAISEQRYSGANVLTF
TRBJ2-1 TRBV19 CASCSRDGINNEQFF
TRBJ2-3 TRBV5-4 CASSADLNTQYF
TRBJ2-3 TRBV9 CASSSQYPDTQYF
TRBJ2-7 TRBV6-6 CASSSSRGEKTYEQYF
TRBJ1-2 TRBV19 CASSIGGAGGLNYGYTF
TRBJ1-1 TRBV4-2 CASSHAGQGNTEAFF
TRBJ2-3 TRBV5-6 CASSLVQKQASTDTQYF
TRBJ2-5 TRBV6-5 CASRRAPRTQETQYF
TRBJ1-1 TRBV7-2 CASSTPYDSLNTEAFF
TRBJ2-1 TRBV19 CASSSERRETFSSYNEQFF
TRBJ1-1 TRBV5-1 CASSLLQGLNTEAFF
TRBJ2-2 TRBV7-2 CASSLGLYNTGELFF